This is a list of T cell receptor beta chains from one sample in a study of blood T cell repertoires in COVID-19. Assay: immunoSEQ multiplex PCR; the TCRdb copy retains only in-frame clones and omits some. The data show around 77,000 clones, around three quarters seen once. Sequenced sample: peripheral blood. These receptors were obtained from a woman over 75 with active or convalescent COVID-19. Each CDR3 is given with its conserved first and last residue. The D gene is left open where the match is weak. Rows give clone size only sometimes, using once, few, many, or a class for an expanded clone.

>NA|TRBJ2-2|TRBV7-7|NA
CASSELGGVFPGELFF
TGTGCTAGCAGCGAACTGGGCGGGGTCTTTCCCGGGGAGCTGTTTTTT
>NA|TRBJ1-1|TRBV6-1|NA
CASSEAGPQAF
TGTGCCAGCAGTGAAGCGGGCCCACAGGCGTTT
>TRBD2|TRBJ2-5|TRBV7-2|NA
CASSSSRGGFETQYF
TGTGCCAGCAGCTCTAGCCGGGGGGGCTTCGAGACCCAGTACTTC
>NA|TRBJ1-1|TRBV6-4|NA
CASSDSTDTHTEAFF
TGTGCCAGCAGTGACTCAACAGACACCCACACTGAAGCTTTCTTT
>NA|TRBJ1-1|TRBV12-3/TRBV12-4|NA
CASSLRLGTEAFF
TGTGCCAGCAGTCTGCGACTGGGCACTGAAGCTTTCTTT
>TRBD2|TRBJ2-3|TRBV2|NA
CASTSGGITDTQYF
TGTGCCAGTACTAGCGGGGGGATCACAGATACGCAGTATTTT
>TRBD1|TRBJ2-1|TRBV6-5|NA
CASSYWSTGSYNEQFF
TGTGCCAGCAGTTACTGGTCGACAGGGTCGTACAATGAGCAGTTCTTC
>TRBD2|TRBJ2-2|TRBV10-2|NA
CASSELRGVTGELFF
TGCGCCAGCAGTGAGTTGCGGGGGGTCACCGGGGAGCTGTTTTTT
>NA|TRBJ1-2|TRBV6-6|NA
CASTPGTNYGYTF
TGTGCCAGCACCCCAGGGACTAACTATGGCTACACCTTC
>TRBD2|TRBJ2-5|TRBV12-5|NA
CASGPLAGGPLETQYF
TGTGCTAGTGGTCCCCTAGCGGGGGGGCCGTTAGAGACCCAGTACTTC
>TRBD1|TRBJ2-5|TRBV13|NA
CASSRGQQETQYF
TGTGCCAGCAGCCGGGGACAGCAAGAGACCCAGTACTTC
>TRBD1|TRBJ2-2|TRBV6-1|NA
CASSEAGTGGGGGELFF
TGTGCCAGCAGTGAAGCCGGGACAGGAGGAGGAGGCGGGGAGCTGTTTTTT
>TRBD1|TRBJ1-5|TRBV11-3|few
CASSLDAPDRASNQPQHF
TGTGCCAGCAGCTTAGATGCCCCGGACAGGGCGAGCAATCAGCCCCAGCATTTT
>TRBD1|TRBJ2-7|TRBV25-1|NA
CASSETGTGGHEQYF
TGTGCCAGCAGTGAGACCGGGACAGGGGGCCACGAGCAGTACTTC
>TRBD2|TRBJ2-1|TRBV11-2|NA
CASSQLGRGGYNEQFF
TGTGCCAGCAGCCAACTCGGGCGGGGGGGGTACAATGAGCAGTTCTTC
>NA|TRBJ1-4|TRBV6-4|NA
CASSGPGATNEKLFF
TGTGCCAGCAGTGGACCGGGAGCAACTAATGAAAAACTGTTTTTT
>NA|TRBJ2-2|TRBV6-4|NA
CASTSLPNTGELFF
TGTGCCAGCACCTCCCTACCGAACACCGGGGAGCTGTTTTTT
>TRBD1|TRBJ1-6|TRBV6-5|few
CASSSTGGNSPLHF
TGTGCCAGCAGCTCCACAGGGGGCAATTCACCCCTCCACTTT
>NA|TRBJ1-5|TRBV6-6|NA
CASTAGERPNQPQHF
TGTGCCAGCACCGCTGGGGAGCGCCCCAATCAGCCCCAGCATTTT
>TRBD1|TRBJ1-2|TRBV24-1|NA
CATSDSGGWGYTF
TGTGCCACCAGTGATTCAGGGGGCTGGGGCTACACCTTC
>TRBD2|TRBJ2-3|TRBV6-2/TRBV6-3|NA
CASSFRVSGGNTDTQYF
TGTGCCAGCAGTTTTCGCGTTTCCGGGGGGAACACAGATACGCAGTATTTT
>TRBD1|TRBJ1-2|TRBV6-5|NA
CASIKTGAYGYTF
TGTGCCAGCATTAAGACAGGGGCCTATGGCTACACCTTC
>NA|TRBJ2-2|TRBV2|NA
CASSERGEYTGELFF
TGTGCCAGCAGTGAAAGGGGCGAATACACCGGGGAGCTGTTTTTT
>TRBD1|TRBJ2-7|TRBV4-3|NA
CASSHYTTGTAIYEQYF
TGCGCCAGCAGCCACTATACCACCGGGACAGCCATTTACGAGCAGTACTTC
>NA|TRBJ1-2|TRBV7-2|once
CASSLGPGGYTF
TGTGCCAGCAGCTTAGGTCCCGGGGGCTACACCTTC
>NA|TRBJ2-5|TRBV5-1|NA
CASSLTGDSSYQETQYF
TGCGCCAGCAGCTTGACAGGCGACTCGTCCTATCAAGAGACCCAGTACTTC
>TRBD1|TRBJ1-1|TRBV3-1/TRBV3-2|NA
CASSQGQDRNTEAFF
TGTGCCAGCAGCCAGGGACAGGACAGGAACACTGAAGCTTTCTTT
>TRBD1|TRBJ1-1|TRBV7-2|once
CASSFPGTGGAEAFF
TGTGCCAGCAGTTTCCCCGGGACAGGGGGCGCGGAAGCTTTCTTT
>TRBD1|TRBJ1-2|TRBV12-3/TRBV12-4|NA
CASRTGGGYGYTF
TGTGCCAGCAGAACAGGGGGTGGCTATGGCTACACCTTC
>TRBD1|TRBJ1-5|TRBV5-6|NA
CASSALGQGGNQPQHF
TGTGCCAGCAGCGCCTTGGGACAGGGGGGCAATCAGCCCCAGCATTTT
>NA|TRBJ2-2|TRBV28|NA
CAANGLVTGNTGELFF
TGTGCAGCTAATGGTTTGGTTACAGGGAACACCGGGGAGCTGTTTTTT
>TRBD1|TRBJ1-5|TRBV6-2/TRBV6-3|NA
CASSSWAGGSGQPQHF
TGTGCCAGCAGTTCTTGGGCAGGGGGATCGGGTCAGCCCCAGCATTTT
>TRBD1|TRBJ1-2|TRBV11-2|NA
CASSLGWTGLDYGYTF
TGTGCCAGCAGCTTAGGGTGGACAGGGTTGGACTATGGCTACACCTTC
>NA|TRBJ2-7|TRBV28|NA
CASSSGASPREQYF
TGTGCCAGCAGTTCAGGGGCCTCTCCGCGGGAGCAGTACTTC
>TRBD1|TRBJ2-1|TRBV19|NA
CASNPTGGNYNEQFF
TGTGCCAGTAACCCGACAGGGGGTAATTACAATGAGCAGTTCTTC
>TRBD1|TRBJ2-3|TRBV27|NA
CASSPQGAWVDTQYF
TGTGCCAGCAGTCCACAGGGGGCATGGGTAGATACGCAGTATTTT
>NA|TRBJ1-4|TRBV7-2|NA
CASSSPTGPNEKLFF
TGTGCCAGCAGCTCCCCGACAGGCCCTAATGAAAAACTGTTTTTT
>TRBD2|TRBJ2-3|TRBV11-3|NA
CASSLGGTSSTPQYF
TGTGCCAGCAGCTTAGGAGGGACTAGCAGCACCCCGCAGTATTTT
>NA|TRBJ2-5|TRBV3-1/TRBV3-2|NA
CASSLLQQETQYF
TGTGCCAGCAGCCTTCTACAGCAAGAGACCCAGTACTTC
>TRBD1|TRBJ1-2|TRBV7-9|few
CASSRSQTGGGYGYTF
TGTGCCAGCAGCCGAAGTCAAACAGGGGGAGGGTATGGCTACACCTTC
>NA|TRBJ1-1|TRBV6-1|NA
CASSAALGVNTEAFF
TGTGCCAGCAGTGCAGCTTTAGGGGTCAACACTGAAGCTTTCTTT
>NA|TRBJ1-5|TRBV19|many
CASSLHRENQPQHF
TGTGCCAGTAGTTTACACAGGGAGAATCAGCCCCAGCATTTT
>NA|TRBJ2-1|TRBV18|NA
CASSAGEQFF
TGTGCCAGCTCAGCGGGGGAGCAGTTCTTC
>TRBD1|TRBJ1-6|TRBV28|NA
CASSSGAGTGSSLHF
TGTGCCAGCAGTTCCGGCGCTGGGACAGGTTCCTCCCTCCACTTT
>TRBD1|TRBJ2-2|TRBV3-1/TRBV3-2|NA
CASSSGQGRTGELFF
TGTGCCAGCAGCTCGGGACAGGGACGCACCGGGGAGCTGTTTTTT
>TRBD2|TRBJ2-2|TRBV7-6|NA
CASSLVPGGTNTGELFF
TGTGCCAGCAGCTTAGTCCCCGGGGGGACCAACACCGGGGAGCTGTTTTTT